This T cell receptor beta chain was sequenced during a study of blood T cell repertoires in COVID-19. This clone was detected only once. The CDR3 contains 14 residues. V was clipped by 7 bases and J by 5 bases; unmatched bases: 7. Germline V gives CDR1 LNHDA, CDR2 SQIVND (reference sequence). Measured with immunoSEQ multiplex PCR; TCRdb has only the in-frame clones, and not every one. The sample yields about 120,000 clones, over 65% seen once. This chain joins TRBV19 and TRBJ2-7, with 11 nucleotides matching TRBD1. This TCR derives from a man in his 60s with acute or convalescent COVID-19. Sequencing input: peripheral blood. The CDR3 DNA reads TGTGCCAGTACCCTAGGACAGGGGGCGGACGAGCAGTACTTC. Translation: CASTLGQGADEQYF.